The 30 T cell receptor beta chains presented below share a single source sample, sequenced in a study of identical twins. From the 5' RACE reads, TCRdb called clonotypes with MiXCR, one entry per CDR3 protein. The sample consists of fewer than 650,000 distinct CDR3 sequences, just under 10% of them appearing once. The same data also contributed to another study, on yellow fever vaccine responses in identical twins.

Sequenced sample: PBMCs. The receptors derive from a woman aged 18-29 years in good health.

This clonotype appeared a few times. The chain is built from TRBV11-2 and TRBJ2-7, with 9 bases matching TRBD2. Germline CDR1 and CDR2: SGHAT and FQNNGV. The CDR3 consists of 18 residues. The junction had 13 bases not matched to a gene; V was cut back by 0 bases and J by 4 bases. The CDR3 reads CASSLDAASGDSRYEQYF. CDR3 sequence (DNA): TGTGCCAGCAGCTTAGACGCGGCTAGCGGGGACTCCCGGTACGAGCAGTACTTC.

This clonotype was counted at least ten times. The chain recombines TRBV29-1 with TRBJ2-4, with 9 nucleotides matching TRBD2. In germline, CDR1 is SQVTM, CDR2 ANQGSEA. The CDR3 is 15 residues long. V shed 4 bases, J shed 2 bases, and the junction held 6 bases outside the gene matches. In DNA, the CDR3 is TGCAGCGTTGGTGTGCGGGAGGGCACCAAAAACATTCAGTACTTC. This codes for CSVGVREGTKNIQYF.

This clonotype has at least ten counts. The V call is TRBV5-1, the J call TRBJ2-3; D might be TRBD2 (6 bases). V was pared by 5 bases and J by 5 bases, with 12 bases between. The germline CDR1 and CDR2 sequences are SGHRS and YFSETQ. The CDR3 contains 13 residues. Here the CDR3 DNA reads TGCGCCAGCAGTTCCGCTAGCGAAGATACGCAGTATTTT. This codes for CASSSASEDTQYF.

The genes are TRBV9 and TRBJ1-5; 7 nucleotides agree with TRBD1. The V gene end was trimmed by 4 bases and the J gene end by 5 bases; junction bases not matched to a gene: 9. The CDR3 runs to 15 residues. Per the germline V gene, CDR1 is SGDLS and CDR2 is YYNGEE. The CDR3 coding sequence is TGTGCCAGCAGCCCTAGGGGGCGCGAGGATCAGCCCCAGCATTTT. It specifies CASSPRGREDQPQHF.

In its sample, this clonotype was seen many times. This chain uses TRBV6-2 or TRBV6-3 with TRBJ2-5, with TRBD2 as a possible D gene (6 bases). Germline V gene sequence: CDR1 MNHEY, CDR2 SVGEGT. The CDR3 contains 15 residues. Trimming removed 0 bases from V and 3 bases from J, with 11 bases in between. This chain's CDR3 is CASSYSGSAKETQYF. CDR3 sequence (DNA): TGTGCCAGCAGTTACTCCGGGAGTGCCAAAGAGACCCAGTACTTC.

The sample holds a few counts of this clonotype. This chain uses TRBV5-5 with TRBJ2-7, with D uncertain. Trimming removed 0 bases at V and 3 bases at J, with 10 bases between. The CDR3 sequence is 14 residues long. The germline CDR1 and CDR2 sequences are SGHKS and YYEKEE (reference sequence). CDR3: CASSLARIYYEQYF. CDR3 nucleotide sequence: TGTGCCAGCAGCTTGGCACGGATCTACTACGAGCAGTACTTC.

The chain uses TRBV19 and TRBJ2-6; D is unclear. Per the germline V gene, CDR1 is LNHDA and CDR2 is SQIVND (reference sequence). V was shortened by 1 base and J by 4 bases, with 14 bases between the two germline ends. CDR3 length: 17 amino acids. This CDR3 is CASSIGTRLTGANVLTF. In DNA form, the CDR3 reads TGTGCCAGTAGTATAGGGACCAGACTGACGGGGGCCAACGTCCTGACTTTC.

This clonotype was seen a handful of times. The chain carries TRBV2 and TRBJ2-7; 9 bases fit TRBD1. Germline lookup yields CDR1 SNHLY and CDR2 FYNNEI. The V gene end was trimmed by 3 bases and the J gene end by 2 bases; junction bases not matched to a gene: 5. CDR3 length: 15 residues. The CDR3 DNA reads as TGTGCCAGCAGTGAGGGGGACAGGGTTCCCTACGAGCAGTACTTC. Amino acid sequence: CASSEGDRVPYEQYF.

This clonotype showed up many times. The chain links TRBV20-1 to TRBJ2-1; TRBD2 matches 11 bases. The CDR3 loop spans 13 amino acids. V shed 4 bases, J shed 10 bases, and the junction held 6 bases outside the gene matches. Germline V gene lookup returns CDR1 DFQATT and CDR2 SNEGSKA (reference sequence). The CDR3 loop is CSATRTSGPEQFF. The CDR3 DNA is TGCAGTGCTACCCGGACTAGCGGGCCGGAGCAGTTCTTC.

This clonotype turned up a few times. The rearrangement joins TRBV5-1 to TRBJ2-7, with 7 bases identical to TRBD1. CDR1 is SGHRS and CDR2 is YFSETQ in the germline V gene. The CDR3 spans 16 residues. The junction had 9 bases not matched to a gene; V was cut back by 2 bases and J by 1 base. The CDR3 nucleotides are TGCGCCAGCAGCTTCGACCGGGACAGAAAATCCTACGAGCAGTACTTC. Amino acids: CASSFDRDRKSYEQYF.

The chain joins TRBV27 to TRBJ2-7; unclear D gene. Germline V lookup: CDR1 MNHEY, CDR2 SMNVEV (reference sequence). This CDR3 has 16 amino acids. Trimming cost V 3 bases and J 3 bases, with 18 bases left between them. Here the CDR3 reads CASSFGRSANNYEQYF. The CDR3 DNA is TGTGCCAGCAGTTTTGGCCGGTCAGCTAATAACTACGAGCAGTACTTC.

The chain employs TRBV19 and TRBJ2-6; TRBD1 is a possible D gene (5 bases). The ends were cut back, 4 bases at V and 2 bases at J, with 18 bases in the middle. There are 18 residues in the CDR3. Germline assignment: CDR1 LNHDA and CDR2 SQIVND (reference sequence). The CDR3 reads CASSKTVPKGPGANVLTF. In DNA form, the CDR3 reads TGTGCCAGTAGTAAGACAGTACCCAAAGGTCCTGGGGCCAACGTCCTGACTTTC.

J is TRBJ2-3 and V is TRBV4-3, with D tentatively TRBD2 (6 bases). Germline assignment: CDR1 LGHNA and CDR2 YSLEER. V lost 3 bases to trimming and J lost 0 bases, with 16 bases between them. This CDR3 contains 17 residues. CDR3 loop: CASSQEPGLPSTDTQYF. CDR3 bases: TGCGCCAGCAGCCAGGAACCGGGACTCCCAAGCACAGATACGCAGTATTTT.

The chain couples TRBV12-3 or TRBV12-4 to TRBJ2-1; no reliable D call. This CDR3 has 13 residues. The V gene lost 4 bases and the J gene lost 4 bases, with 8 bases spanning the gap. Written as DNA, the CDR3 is TGTGCCAGCAGTTCCGGGCATTACAATGAGCAGTTCTTC. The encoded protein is CASSSGHYNEQFF.

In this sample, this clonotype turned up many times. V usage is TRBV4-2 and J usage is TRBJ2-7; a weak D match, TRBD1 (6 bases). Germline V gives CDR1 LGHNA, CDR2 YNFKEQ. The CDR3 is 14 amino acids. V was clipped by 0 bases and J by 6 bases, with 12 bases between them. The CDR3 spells CASSQESRGGEQYF. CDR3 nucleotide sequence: TGTGCCAGCAGCCAAGAGTCCAGGGGCGGCGAGCAGTACTTC.

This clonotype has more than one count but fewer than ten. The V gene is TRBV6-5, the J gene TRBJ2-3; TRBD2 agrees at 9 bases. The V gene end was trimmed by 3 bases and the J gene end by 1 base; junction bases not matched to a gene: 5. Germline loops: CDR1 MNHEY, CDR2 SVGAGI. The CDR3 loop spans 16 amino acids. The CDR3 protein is CASSYLKRGGTDTQYF. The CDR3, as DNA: TGTGCCAGCAGTTATCTAAAGCGGGGGGGCACAGATACGCAGTATTTT.

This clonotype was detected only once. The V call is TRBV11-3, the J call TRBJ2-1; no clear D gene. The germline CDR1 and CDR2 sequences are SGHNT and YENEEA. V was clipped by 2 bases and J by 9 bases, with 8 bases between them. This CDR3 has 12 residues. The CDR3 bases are TGTGCCAGCAGCTTAAGGCGAGGTGAGCAGTTCTTC. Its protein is CASSLRRGEQFF.

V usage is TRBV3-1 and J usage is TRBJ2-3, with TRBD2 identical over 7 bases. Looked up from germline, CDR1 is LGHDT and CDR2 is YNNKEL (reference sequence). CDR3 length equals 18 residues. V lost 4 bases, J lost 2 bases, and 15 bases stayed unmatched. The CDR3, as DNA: TGTGCCAGCAGCCTGGCTGAGACTAGCTTGTTTGACACAGATACGCAGTATTTT. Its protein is CASSLAETSLFDTDTQYF.

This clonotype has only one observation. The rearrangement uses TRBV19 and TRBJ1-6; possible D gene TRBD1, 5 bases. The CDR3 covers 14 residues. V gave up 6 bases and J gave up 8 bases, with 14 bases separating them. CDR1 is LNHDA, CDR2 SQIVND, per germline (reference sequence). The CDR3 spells CASSIGHLDSPLHF. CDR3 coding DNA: TGTGCCAGTAGCATTGGACATTTGGATTCACCCCTCCACTTT.

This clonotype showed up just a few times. The CDR3 protein is CASSEWGGNNEQFF. CDR3 coding DNA: TGCGCCAGCAGTGAGTGGGGGGGCAACAATGAGCAGTTCTTC. The V and J genes are TRBV10-2 and TRBJ2-1; D is possibly TRBD2 (7 bases). In germline, CDR1 is WSHSY, CDR2 SAAADI. CDR3 length: 14 residues. V was shortened by 1 base and J by 5 bases, with 9 bases between the two germline ends.

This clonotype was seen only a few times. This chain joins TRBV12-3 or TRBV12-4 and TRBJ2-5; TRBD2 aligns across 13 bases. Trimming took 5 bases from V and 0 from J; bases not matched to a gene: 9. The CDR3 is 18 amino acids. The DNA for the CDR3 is TGTGCCAGCAGTCCCCTAGGACTAGCGGGGGCCTACCAAGAGACCCAGTACTTC. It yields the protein CASSPLGLAGAYQETQYF.

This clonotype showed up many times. CDR3 residues: CASSYSGTDSYEQYF. CDR3 bases: TGTGCCAGCAGTTACTCCGGGACAGACTCCTACGAGCAGTACTTC. The rearrangement joins TRBV6-5 to TRBJ2-7; 7 bases agree with TRBD1. Germline values: CDR1 MNHEY, CDR2 SVGAGI. The J segment lost 0 bases and the V segment lost 0 bases, leaving 2 bases of the junction unmatched. The length of the CDR3 is 15 residues.

CDR3 sequence: CSAYDLLDYYNEQFF. The CDR3 nucleotides read TGCAGTGCCTACGACCTACTCGATTACTACAATGAGCAGTTCTTC. V gene TRBV20-1 combines with J gene TRBJ2-1, with D unresolved. The V gene lost 6 bases and the J gene lost 3 bases, with 18 bases spanning the gap. CDR3 length equals 15 residues. CDR1 and CDR2 from the germline V gene are DFQATT and SNEGSKA (reference sequence).

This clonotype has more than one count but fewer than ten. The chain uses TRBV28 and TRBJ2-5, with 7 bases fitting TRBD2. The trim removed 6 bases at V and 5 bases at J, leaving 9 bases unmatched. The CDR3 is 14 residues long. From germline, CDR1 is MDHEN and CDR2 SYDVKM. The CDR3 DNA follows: TGTGCCAGCAGCTTTTCGGGGGGTAGGGAGACCCAGTACTTC. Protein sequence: CASSFSGGRETQYF.

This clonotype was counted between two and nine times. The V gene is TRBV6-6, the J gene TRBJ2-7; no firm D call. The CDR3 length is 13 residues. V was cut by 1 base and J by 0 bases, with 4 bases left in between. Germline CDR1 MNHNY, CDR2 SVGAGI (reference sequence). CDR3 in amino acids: CASSYYGSYEQYF. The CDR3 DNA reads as TGTGCCAGCAGTTACTATGGCTCCTACGAGCAGTACTTC.

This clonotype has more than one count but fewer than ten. The CDR3, as DNA: TGTGCCAGCAGCGTAGATCAGGGCACAGATACGCAGTATTTT. Protein product: CASSVDQGTDTQYF. This chain uses TRBV9 with TRBJ2-3; D is unresolved. Germline assignment: CDR1 SGDLS and CDR2 YYNGEE. The length of the CDR3 is 14 residues. V was shortened by 0 bases and J by 1 base, with 6 bases between the two germline ends.

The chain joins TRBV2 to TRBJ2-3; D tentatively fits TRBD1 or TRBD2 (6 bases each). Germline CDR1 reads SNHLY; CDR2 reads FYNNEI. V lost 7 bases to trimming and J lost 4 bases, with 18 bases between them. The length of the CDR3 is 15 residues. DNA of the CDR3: TGTGCCAGCAAAGGGGGGCGGACCGGGCCAGATACGCAGTATTTT. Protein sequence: CASKGGRTGPDTQYF. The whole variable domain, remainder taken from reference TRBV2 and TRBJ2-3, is EPEVTQTPSHQVTQMGQEVILRCVPISNHLYFYWYRQILGQKVEFLVSFYNNEISEKSEIFDDQFSVERPDGSNFTLKIRSTKLEDSAMYFCASKGGRTGPDTQYFGPGTRLTVL.

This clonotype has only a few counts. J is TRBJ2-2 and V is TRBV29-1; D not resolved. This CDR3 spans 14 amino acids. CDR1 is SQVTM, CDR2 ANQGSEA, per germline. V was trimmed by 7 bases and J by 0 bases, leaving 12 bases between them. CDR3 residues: CSAPGLSNTGELFF. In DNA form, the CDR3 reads TGCAGCGCCCCCGGGCTGTCGAACACCGGGGAGCTGTTTTTT.

The CDR3 spells CSVEDTGGLNTGELFF. The CDR3 coding sequence is TGCAGCGTTGAAGATACAGGGGGTTTGAACACCGGGGAGCTGTTTTTT. This sequence joins TRBV29-1 and TRBJ2-2; 8 bases match TRBD1. J lost 1 base, V lost 0 bases, and 4 bases had no gene match. The CDR3 is made up of 16 amino acids. Looked up from germline, CDR1 is SQVTM and CDR2 is ANQGSEA.

The CDR3 sequence is CASSLEPKNIQYF. The CDR3 coding sequence is TGCGCCAGCAGCTTGGAGCCCAAAAACATTCAGTACTTC. This chain joins TRBV5-1 and TRBJ2-4; D call uncertain. Trimming stripped 0 bases from V and 2 bases from J, with 3 bases between. The germline V gene encodes CDR1 SGHRS and CDR2 YFSETQ. The CDR3 has 13 amino acids.